These T cell receptor beta chains were read from a single sample in a study of shared clonotypes between healthy human individuals. Method: immunoSEQ multiplex PCR; TCRdb's copy keeps in-frame clones and lacks some. The profile covers around 500,000 clones, with about three quarters appearing a single time and 13% taken by the ten largest. Sequenced input: PBMCs. All receptors come from a woman in her 40s in good health. Some clones in this sample may be carry-over from other donors' samples. Both conserved end residues are part of each CDR3. A D gene is named only where the DNA matches it firmly. The listing skips clone size in some rows; elsewhere it reads once, few, many or a size class.

v_gene	d_gene	j_gene	abundance	CDR3nt	CDR3aa
TRBV28	TRBD1	TRBJ1-5	once	TGTGCCAGCACCACCCAGGGGGGTCAGCCCCAGCATTTT	CASTTQGGQPQHF
TRBV7-2	TRBD2	TRBJ2-1	NA	TGTGCCAGCACCCCTTCTAGCGGGAGGTTTAATGAGCAGTTCTTC	CASTPSSGRFNEQFF
TRBV30	NA	TRBJ1-1	NA	TGTGCCTGGCGCCACGGGCAGGACAACACTGAAGCTTTCTTT	CAWRHGQDNTEAFF
TRBV15	NA	TRBJ1-5	NA	TGTGCCACCAGCAGGGAAACAGGAGGTCAGCCCCAGCATTTT	CATSRETGGQPQHF
TRBV7-9	NA	TRBJ2-5	NA	TGTGCCAGCAGTGGAGACAGCCTCCAAGAGACCCAGTACTTC	CASSGDSLQETQYF
TRBV6-1	TRBD2	TRBJ2-7	NA	TGTGCCAGCAGACCGGGGACTAGCGGGAACTACGAGCAGTACTTC	CASRPGTSGNYEQYF
TRBV27	NA	TRBJ2-7	NA	TGTGCCAGCAAAGATCGGGCGGGAAGGCTGTACGAGCAGTACTTC	CASKDRAGRLYEQYF
TRBV2	NA	TRBJ2-7	NA	TGTGCCAGCGGACGCGAGCTAGCCACCGAGCAGTACTTC	CASGRELATEQYF
TRBV14	TRBD1	TRBJ1-2	NA	TGTGCCAGCAGCCACCGGGACAGCGAATTTTATGGCTACACCTTC	CASSHRDSEFYGYTF
TRBV4-2	TRBD2	TRBJ2-1	many	TGTGCCAGCAGCCAAGAAGCGGGAGGGCTTAGTGAGCAGTTCTTC	CASSQEAGGLSEQFF
TRBV28	TRBD2	TRBJ2-7	NA	TGTGCCAGCAGTTCTCACGGGGGGGGACCCTACGAGCAGTACTTC	CASSSHGGGPYEQYF
TRBV28	TRBD2	TRBJ2-2	NA	TGTGCCAGCAGTCCCTTAGCGGGAGGAACCGGGGAGCTGTTTTTT	CASSPLAGGTGELFF
TRBV28	NA	TRBJ2-7	NA	TGTGCCAGCAGTTCCTGGACGAGAAATTTCTACGAGCAGTACTTC	CASSSWTRNFYEQYF
TRBV28	NA	TRBJ2-7	NA	TGTGCCAGCAGTTTGAGGGACCTCGTGACCTACGAGCAGTACTTC	CASSLRDLVTYEQYF
TRBV7-9	NA	TRBJ1-2	once	TGTGCCAGCAGCGCACCGGACTATGGCTACACCTTC	CASSAPDYGYTF
TRBV6-1	NA	TRBJ1-5	NA	TGTGCCAGCAGTGAATTTGGGGGGGCCCAGGATCAGCCCCAGCATTTT	CASSEFGGAQDQPQHF
TRBV6-1	NA	TRBJ1-1	NA	TGTGCCAGCAGGTGGAGGAACACTGAAGCTTTCTTT	CASRWRNTEAFF
TRBV19	TRBD1	TRBJ1-5	few	TGTGCCAGTAGTCCTCCCAGGGGGGTTAGGGGCAATCAGCCCCAGCATTTT	CASSPPRGVRGNQPQHF
TRBV7-9	NA	TRBJ1-5	NA	TGTGCCAGCAGCTTAGGGGTAAGCAATCAGCCCCAGCATTTT	CASSLGVSNQPQHF
TRBV6-6	NA	TRBJ2-7	NA	TGTGCCAGCAGCAGACCCCGGGACACGAACTCCTACGAGCAGTACTTC	CASSRPRDTNSYEQYF
TRBV28	NA	TRBJ2-2	NA	TGTGCCAGCAGTTTACTAGCGAAAATCGGGGAGCTGTTTTTT	CASSLLAKIGELFF
TRBV7-7	TRBD1	TRBJ2-2	NA	TGTGCCAGCAGCCTACAGGGGTACACCGGGGAGCTGTTTTTT	CASSLQGYTGELFF